The 4 T cell receptor beta chains below all came from one sample that was sequenced in a study of cytomegalovirus exposure and HLA in healthy donors. Researchers ran the PCR with 60 Vbeta and 13 Jbeta primers. This table comes from immunoSEQ multiplex PCR, and its TCRdb copy is limited to in-frame clones, with some not included. The data hold about 250,000 clones, with around 90% observed a single time. Sequences were obtained from PBMCs. The receptors were sampled from a girl aged 2-10 years in good health and CMV-seronegative.

The CDR3, as DNA: TGTGCCAGTAGTATAGCGGGGGGAATCTCTGGAAACACCATATATTTT. This gives the protein CASSIAGGISGNTIYF. The V and J genes are TRBV19 and TRBJ1-3; perhaps TRBD1 as D (5 bases). V was shortened by 1 base and J by 0 bases, with 10 bases between the two germline ends. CDR1 and CDR2 from the germline V gene are LNHDA and SQIVND (reference sequence). The CDR3 is made up of 16 amino acids.

CDR3 residues: CASSPGVGYGYTF. The DNA for the CDR3 is TGTGCCAGCAGTCCAGGGGTTGGTTACGGCTACACCTTC. The chain has TRBV27 and TRBJ1-2; TRBD1 might be the D (6 bases). This CDR3 comprises 13 residues. Germline V gene lookup returns CDR1 MNHEY and CDR2 SMNVEV (reference sequence). V was pared by 5 bases and J by 8 bases, with 15 bases between.

The chain employs TRBV5-1 and TRBJ2-7, with TRBD1 matching 8 bases. The V gene end was trimmed by 3 bases and the J gene end by 7 bases; junction bases not matched to a gene: 15. In germline, CDR1 is SGHRS, CDR2 YFSETQ. The CDR3 loop spans 16 amino acids. The CDR3 loop reads CASSSRGQGKLGEQYF. The CDR3 nucleotides read TGCGCCAGCAGCTCACGAGGACAGGGAAAGTTGGGGGAGCAGTACTTC.

The V and J genes are TRBV30 and TRBJ2-7; TRBD2 agrees at 13 bases. The germline CDR1 and CDR2 sequences are GTSNPN and SVGIG (reference sequence). After removal of 0 bases from V and 4 bases from J, the junction contained 0 bases not matched to a gene. The CDR3 has 14 amino acids. The CDR3 nucleotides are TGTGCCTGGAGTGTACTAGCGGGGGGGTACGAGCAGTACTTC. This codes for CAWSVLAGGYEQYF.